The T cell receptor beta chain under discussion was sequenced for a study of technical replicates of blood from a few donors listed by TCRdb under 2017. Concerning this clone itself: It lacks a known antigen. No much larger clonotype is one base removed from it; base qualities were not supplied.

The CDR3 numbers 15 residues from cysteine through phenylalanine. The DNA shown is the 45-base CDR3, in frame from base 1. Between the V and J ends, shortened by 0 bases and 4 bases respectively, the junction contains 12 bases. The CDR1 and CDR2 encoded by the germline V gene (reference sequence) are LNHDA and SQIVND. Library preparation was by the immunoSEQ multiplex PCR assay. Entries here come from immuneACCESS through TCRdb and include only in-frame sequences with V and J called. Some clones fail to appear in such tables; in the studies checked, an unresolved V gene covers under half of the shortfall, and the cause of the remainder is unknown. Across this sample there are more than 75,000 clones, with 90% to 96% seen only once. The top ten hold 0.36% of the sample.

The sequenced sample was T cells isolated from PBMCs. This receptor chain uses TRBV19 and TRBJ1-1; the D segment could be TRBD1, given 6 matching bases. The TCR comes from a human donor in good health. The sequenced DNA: TGTGCCAGTAGTATAGAAGACAGGATGAGCACTGAAGCTTTCTTT. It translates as CASSIEDRMSTEAFF.